The source of this T cell receptor beta chain is a study of shared clonotypes between healthy human individuals. Findings and caveats of the study: The generation probabilities recorded for non-shared clonotypes fell below those of clonotypes shared by all four donors. Sampling included only blood; tissue repertoires likely differ.

Replicate PCRs for sorted subsets used roughly 200 ng DNA; this equaled around 29,000 T cell genomes. Study processing details: ImmunoSEQ output lacked quality scores and full-length reads, limiting matched filtering. TCRdb's table, derived via immunoSEQ multiplex PCR, lists solely in-frame clones and lacks some. V and J calls and clone size are copied from that table; D and trimming were computed from the DNA. In the table there are 1.5 million to 1.9 million clones, 98% of which are singletons. Notes on this clone: Its antigen is unidentified.

This TCR derives from a man aged 30-40 years in good health. Sequencing was done on a sample of naive CD4+ T cells sorted from blood. As to subset: CD45RA+ positively selected.

The CDR3 DNA sequence: TGTGCCAGCAGCGTAGGACAGGGGAGGGTCTATGGCTACACCTTC. It specifies CASSVGQGRVYGYTF. V usage is TRBV9 and J usage is TRBJ1-2; TRBD1 aligns across 8 bases. Germline V gene sequence: CDR1 SGDLS, CDR2 YYNGEE. The J segment lost 4 bases and the V segment lost 0 bases, leaving 5 bases of the junction unmatched. The CDR3 spans 15 residues.